This TCR beta chain was sequenced in a study of human T cells and chemical hapten exposure. Time point meaning: pre-sensitization, week 0. The treatment was: therapeutic diphenylcyclopropenone sensitization with weekly scalp DPC. The study enrolled 18 to 70-year-old alopecia patients suitable for DPC. CDR3 length: 14 residues. Germline assignment: CDR1 DFQATT and CDR2 SNEGSKA (reference sequence). V lost 0 bases to trimming and J lost 1 base; unmatched junction nucleotides: 0. As to this clonotype: Its antigen is unidentified.

TCRdb analysed the RACE reads with MiXCR anew, one entry per CDR3 protein. This sample has some 200,000 distinct CDR3 sequences; almost 30% occur once, and the top ten carry about 2.8%. General observations from the study: Counts of expanded TCRs at PT1 were positively correlated with patch test score.

The rearrangement links TRBV20-1 to TRBJ1-1; 9 positions agree with TRBD1. The source was whole blood, collected in connection with sensitization to the hapten diphenylcyclopropenone (DPC). The receptor's source is a woman under 40 with alopecia areata. Some clones in this sample may be carry-over from other donors' samples. The CDR3: CSAREGQGNTEAFF. The CDR3 nucleotides are TGCAGTGCTAGAGAGGGACAGGGGAACACTGAAGCTTTCTTT.